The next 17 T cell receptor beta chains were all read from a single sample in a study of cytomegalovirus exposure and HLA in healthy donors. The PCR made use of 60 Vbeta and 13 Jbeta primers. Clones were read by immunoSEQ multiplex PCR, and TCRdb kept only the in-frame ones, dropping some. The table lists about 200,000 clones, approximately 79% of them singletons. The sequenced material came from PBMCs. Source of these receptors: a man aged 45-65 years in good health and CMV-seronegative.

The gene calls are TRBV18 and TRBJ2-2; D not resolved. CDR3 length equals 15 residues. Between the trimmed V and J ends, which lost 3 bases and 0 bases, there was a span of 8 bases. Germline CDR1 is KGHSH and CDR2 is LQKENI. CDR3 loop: CASSPGQTNTGELFF. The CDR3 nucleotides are TGTGCCAGCTCACCTGGGCAAACGAACACCGGGGAGCTGTTTTTT.

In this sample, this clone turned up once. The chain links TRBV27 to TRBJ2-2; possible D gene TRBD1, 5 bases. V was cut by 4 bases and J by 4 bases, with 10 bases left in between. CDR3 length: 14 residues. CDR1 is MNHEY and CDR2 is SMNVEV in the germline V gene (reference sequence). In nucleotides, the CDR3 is TGTGCCAGCAGTTCGACAGTAACCACCGGGGAGCTGTTTTTT. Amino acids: CASSSTVTTGELFF.

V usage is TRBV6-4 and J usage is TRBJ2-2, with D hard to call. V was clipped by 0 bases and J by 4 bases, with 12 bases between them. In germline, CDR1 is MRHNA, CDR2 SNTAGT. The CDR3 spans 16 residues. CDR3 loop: CASSDSWRFGTGELFF. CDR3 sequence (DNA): TGTGCCAGCAGTGACTCCTGGCGGTTCGGCACCGGGGAGCTGTTTTTT.

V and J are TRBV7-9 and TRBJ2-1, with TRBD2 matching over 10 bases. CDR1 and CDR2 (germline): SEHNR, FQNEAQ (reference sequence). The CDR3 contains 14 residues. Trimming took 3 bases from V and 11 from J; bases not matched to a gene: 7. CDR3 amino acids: CASSFGTSAPKQFF. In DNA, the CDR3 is TGTGCCAGCAGCTTCGGGACTAGCGCGCCCAAGCAGTTCTTC.

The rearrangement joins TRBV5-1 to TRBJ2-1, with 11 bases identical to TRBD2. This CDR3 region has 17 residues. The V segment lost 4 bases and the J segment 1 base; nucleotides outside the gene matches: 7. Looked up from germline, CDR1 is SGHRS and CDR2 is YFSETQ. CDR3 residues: CASSGGLAGLSYNEQFF. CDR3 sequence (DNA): TGCGCCAGCAGCGGAGGACTAGCGGGCCTTTCCTACAATGAGCAGTTCTTC.

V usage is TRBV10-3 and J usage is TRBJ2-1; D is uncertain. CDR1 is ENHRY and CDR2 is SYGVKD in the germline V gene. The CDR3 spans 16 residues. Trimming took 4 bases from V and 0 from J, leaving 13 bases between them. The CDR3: CAISGGQTSSYNEQFF. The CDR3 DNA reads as TGTGCCATCAGTGGTGGTCAAACGAGCTCCTACAATGAGCAGTTCTTC.

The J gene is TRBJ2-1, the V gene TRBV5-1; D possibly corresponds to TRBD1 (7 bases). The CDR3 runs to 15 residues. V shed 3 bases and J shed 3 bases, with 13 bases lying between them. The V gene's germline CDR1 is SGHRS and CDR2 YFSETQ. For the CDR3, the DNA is TGCGCCAGCAGCTATGTGCAGGGGGGCTACAATGAGCAGTTCTTC. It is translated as CASSYVQGGYNEQFF. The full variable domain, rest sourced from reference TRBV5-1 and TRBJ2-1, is KAGVTQTPRYLIKTRGQQVTLSCSPISGHRSVSWYQQTPGQGLQFLFEYFSETQRNKGNFPGRFSGRQFSNSRSEMNVSTLELGDSALYLCASSYVQGGYNEQFFGPGTRLTVL.

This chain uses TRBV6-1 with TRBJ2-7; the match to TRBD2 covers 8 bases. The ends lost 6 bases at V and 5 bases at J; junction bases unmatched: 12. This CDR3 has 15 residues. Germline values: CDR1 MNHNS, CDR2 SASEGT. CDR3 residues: CASRAGGVRGDEQYF. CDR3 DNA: TGTGCCAGCAGAGCCGGGGGGGTCCGGGGCGACGAGCAGTACTTC.

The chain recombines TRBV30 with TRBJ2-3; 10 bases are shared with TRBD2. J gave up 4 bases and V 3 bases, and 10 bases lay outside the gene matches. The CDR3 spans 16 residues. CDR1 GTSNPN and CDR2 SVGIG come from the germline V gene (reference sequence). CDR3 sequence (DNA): TGTGCCTGGAGACGAGCGGGACTAGCGAGGGCAGATACGCAGTATTTT. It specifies CAWRRAGLARADTQYF.

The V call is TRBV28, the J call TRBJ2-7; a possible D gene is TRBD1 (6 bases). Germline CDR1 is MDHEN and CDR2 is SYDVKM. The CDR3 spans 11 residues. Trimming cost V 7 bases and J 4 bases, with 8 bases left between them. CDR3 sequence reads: CASNRAYEQYF. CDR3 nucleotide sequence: TGTGCCAGCAACAGGGCGTACGAGCAGTACTTC.

In DNA, the CDR3 is TGTGCCACCAGCAGAGATCGGGAGAGTCAGCCCCAGCATTTT. This encodes CATSRDRESQPQHF. The chain couples TRBV15 to TRBJ1-5, with D uncertain. CDR3 length: 14 residues. Trimming removed 0 bases from V and 6 bases from J, with 9 bases in between. Germline V CDR1 and CDR2: LNHNV, YYDKDF (reference sequence).

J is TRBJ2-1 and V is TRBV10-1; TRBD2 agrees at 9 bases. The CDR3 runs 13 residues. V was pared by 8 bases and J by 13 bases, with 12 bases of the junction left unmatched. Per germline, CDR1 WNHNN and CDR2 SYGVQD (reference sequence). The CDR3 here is CASQELSGSFQFF. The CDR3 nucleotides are TGCGCCAGCCAAGAACTTAGCGGGAGTTTTCAGTTCTTC.

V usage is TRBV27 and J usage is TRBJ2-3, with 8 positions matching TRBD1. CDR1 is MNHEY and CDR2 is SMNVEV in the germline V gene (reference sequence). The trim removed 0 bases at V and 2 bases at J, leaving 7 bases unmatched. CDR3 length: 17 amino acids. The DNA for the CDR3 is TGTGCCAGCAGTTTATCGAGGACAGGGCGAATCACAGATACGCAGTATTTT. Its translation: CASSLSRTGRITDTQYF.

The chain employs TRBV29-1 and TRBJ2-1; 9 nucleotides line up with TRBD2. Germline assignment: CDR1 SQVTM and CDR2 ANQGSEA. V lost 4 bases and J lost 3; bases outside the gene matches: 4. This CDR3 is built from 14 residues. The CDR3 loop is CSVVTSGHYNEQFF. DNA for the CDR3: TGCAGCGTTGTAACTAGCGGGCACTACAATGAGCAGTTCTTC.

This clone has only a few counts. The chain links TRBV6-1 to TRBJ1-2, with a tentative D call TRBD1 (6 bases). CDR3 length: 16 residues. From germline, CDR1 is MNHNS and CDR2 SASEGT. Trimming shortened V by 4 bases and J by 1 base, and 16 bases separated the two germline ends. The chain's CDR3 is CASSGIGGPFNYGYTF. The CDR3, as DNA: TGTGCCAGCAGTGGGATAGGGGGACCCTTTAACTATGGCTACACCTTC.

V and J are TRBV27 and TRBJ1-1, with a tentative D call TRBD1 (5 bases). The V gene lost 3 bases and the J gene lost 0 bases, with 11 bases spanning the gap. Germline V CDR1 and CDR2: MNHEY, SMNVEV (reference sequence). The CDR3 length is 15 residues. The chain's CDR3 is CASSFGHLLNTEAFF. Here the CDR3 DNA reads TGTGCCAGCAGTTTCGGACATCTCTTGAACACTGAAGCTTTCTTT.

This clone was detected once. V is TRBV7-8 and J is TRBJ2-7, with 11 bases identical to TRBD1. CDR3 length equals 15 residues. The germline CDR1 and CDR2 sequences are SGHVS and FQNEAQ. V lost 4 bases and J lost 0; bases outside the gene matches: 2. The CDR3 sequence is CASSSGQGGSYEQYF. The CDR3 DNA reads TGTGCCAGCAGCTCGGGACAGGGGGGCTCCTACGAGCAGTACTTC.